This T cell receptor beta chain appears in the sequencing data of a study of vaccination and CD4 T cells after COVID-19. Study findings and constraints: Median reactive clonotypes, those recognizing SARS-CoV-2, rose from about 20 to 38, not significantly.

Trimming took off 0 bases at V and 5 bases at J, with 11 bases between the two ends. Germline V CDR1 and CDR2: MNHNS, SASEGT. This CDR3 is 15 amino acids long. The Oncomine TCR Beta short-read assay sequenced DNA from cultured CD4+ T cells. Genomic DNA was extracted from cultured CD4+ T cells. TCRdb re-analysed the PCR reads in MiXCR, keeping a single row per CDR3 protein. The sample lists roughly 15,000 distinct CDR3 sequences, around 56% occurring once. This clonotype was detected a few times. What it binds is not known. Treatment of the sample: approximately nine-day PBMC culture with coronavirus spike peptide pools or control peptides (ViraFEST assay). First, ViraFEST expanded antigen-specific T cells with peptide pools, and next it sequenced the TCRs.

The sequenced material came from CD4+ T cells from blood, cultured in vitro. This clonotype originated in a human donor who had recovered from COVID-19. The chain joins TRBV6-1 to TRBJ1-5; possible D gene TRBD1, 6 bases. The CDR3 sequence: CASSEALWGHQPQHF. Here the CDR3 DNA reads TGTGCCAGCAGTGAAGCGCTATGGGGGCATCAGCCCCAGCATTTT.